The 15 T cell receptor beta chains reported below all come from one sample, sequenced in a study of blood T cell repertoires in COVID-19 (dated by TCRdb to the early 2020s). Receptor amplification or capture employed the immunoSEQ multiplex PCR assay. The clones in this table, taken by TCRdb from immuneACCESS, are in-frame only. Not every clone is retained; where verified, under half of the shortfall comes from an unresolved V gene, and the cause of the rest is unknown. The sample profile shows 300,000 to 450,000 clones; about nine tenths of them were found once. The top ten constitute around 0.92% of the sample. The sample comprised PBMCs or T cells enriched from blood (not recorded which). The receptors stem from a woman aged 25 to 39 who had been exposed to COVID-19.

The CDR3 is CASSSLAGGDYNEQFF. CDR3 bases: TGTGCCAGCAGCTCTCTAGCGGGAGGGGATTACAATGAGCAGTTCTTC. The rearrangement links TRBV7-3 to TRBJ2-1, with 12 bases identical to TRBD2. V gave up 4 bases and J gave up 4 bases; unmatched junction bases: 5. This CDR3 contains 16 residues. From germline, CDR1 is SGHTA and CDR2 FQGTGA.

The chain uses TRBV7-3 and TRBJ2-3; 13 positions agree with TRBD2. V lost 2 bases, J lost 6 bases, and 8 bases stayed unmatched. This CDR3 has 17 amino acids. Germline lookup yields CDR1 SGHTA and CDR2 FQGTGA. The DNA of the CDR3 is TGTGCCAGCAGCTTACGTTTGGGACTAGCGGGAACCGATACGCAGTATTTT. Translation gives CASSLRLGLAGTDTQYF.

The chain is built from TRBV11-2 and TRBJ2-7; D possibly corresponds to TRBD2 (5 bases). CDR3 length: 12 residues. Looked up from germline, CDR1 is SGHAT and CDR2 is FQNNGV. Between the trimmed V and J ends, which lost 6 bases and 6 bases, there was a span of 12 bases. The CDR3 coding sequence is TGTGCCAGCAGATCCGGACTGCTCGAGCAGTACTTC. Its translation is CASRSGLLEQYF.

This clone has a handful of counts. The chain employs TRBV5-6 and TRBJ1-2; D is unresolved. CDR1 SGHDT and CDR2 YYEEEE come from the germline V gene. Trimming pared 2 bases from V and 1 base from J, leaving 12 bases between. There are 15 residues in the CDR3. The CDR3 is CASSFGRGNNYGYTF. The CDR3 region has the DNA TGTGCCAGCAGCTTTGGTCGCGGTAATAACTATGGCTACACCTTC.

The chain has TRBV6-5 and TRBJ2-3, with 10 bases fitting TRBD1. V dropped 9 bases and J dropped 4; count of bases not matched to a gene: 7. CDR1 is MNHEY and CDR2 is SVGAGI in the germline V gene. The CDR3 runs to 14 residues. CDR3 residues: CASKKGQGADTQYF. The CDR3 nucleotides are TGTGCCAGTAAAAAAGGACAGGGGGCAGATACGCAGTATTTT.

This clone was seen a few times. V and J are TRBV6-5 and TRBJ2-1, with 8 bases that match TRBD1. Germline lookup yields CDR1 MNHEY and CDR2 SVGAGI. The CDR3 has 15 amino acids. J gave up 2 bases and V 6 bases, and 6 bases lay outside the gene matches. CDR3 loop: CASSSQDRAYNEQFF. As DNA, the CDR3 is TGTGCCAGCAGCTCCCAGGACAGGGCCTACAATGAGCAGTTCTTC.

The chain carries TRBV2 and TRBJ1-1, with D maybe TRBD1 (5 bases). The ends were cut back, 4 bases at V and 1 base at J, with 10 bases in the middle. Germline V gene data show CDR1 as SNHLY and CDR2 as FYNNEI. This CDR3 has 14 amino acids. CDR3 in amino acids: CASSVRVSNTEAFF. CDR3 DNA: TGTGCCAGCAGTGTCAGGGTTTCGAACACTGAAGCTTTCTTT.

The J gene is TRBJ2-7, the V gene TRBV5-4; 12 nucleotides align to TRBD2. CDR1 is SGHNT, CDR2 YYREEE, per germline (reference sequence). The length of the CDR3 is 15 residues. The J segment lost 7 bases and the V segment lost 0 bases, leaving 5 bases of the junction unmatched. The CDR3: CASSLGLAGEGEQYF. The CDR3 nucleotides read TGTGCCAGCAGCTTGGGACTAGCGGGAGAAGGTGAGCAGTACTTC.

V gene TRBV30 combines with J gene TRBJ2-5; D is perhaps TRBD2 (6 bases). Trimming cost V 3 bases and J 5 bases, with 10 bases left between them. CDR1 is GTSNPN and CDR2 is SVGIG in the germline V gene (reference sequence). CDR3 size: 12 residues. The CDR3 nucleotides read TGTGCCTGGAGATCGGGAGCGGAGACCCAGTACTTC. It encodes CAWRSGAETQYF.

The chain combines TRBV6-5 with TRBJ2-3, with 7 bases fitting TRBD1. Germline V gene data show CDR1 as MNHEY and CDR2 as SVGAGI. The CDR3 spans 13 residues. V shed 8 bases and J 2 bases; nucleotides not matched to a gene: 4. CDR3 in amino acids: CASEGAFTDTQYF. CDR3 nucleotide sequence: TGTGCCAGCGAGGGGGCCTTCACAGATACGCAGTATTTT.

This rearrangement joins TRBV7-8 to TRBJ1-1; D may be TRBD1 (5 bases). CDR3 size: 14 residues. CDR1 SGHVS and CDR2 FQNEAQ come from the germline V gene. V was clipped by 0 bases and J by 6 bases, with 11 bases between them. CDR3 sequence: CASSLAWRGAEAFF. The CDR3 DNA follows: TGTGCCAGCAGCTTAGCGTGGCGGGGCGCTGAAGCTTTCTTT.

The chain couples TRBV7-8 to TRBJ2-7; 9 bases align to TRBD2. Germline assignment: CDR1 SGHVS and CDR2 FQNEAQ. The V segment lost 1 base and the J segment 4 bases; nucleotides outside the gene matches: 8. The CDR3 is 16 amino acids. CDR3 amino acids: CASSLVPAAGGYEQYF. As DNA, the CDR3 is TGTGCCAGCAGCTTAGTGCCAGCCGCGGGAGGGTACGAGCAGTACTTC.

The CDR3 here is CASSQALAGAHEQFF. The CDR3 region has the DNA TGTGCCAGCAGCCAAGCGCTAGCGGGAGCCCATGAGCAGTTCTTC. The chain joins TRBV14 to TRBJ2-1; 10 bases are a match to TRBD2. The trim removed 1 base at V and 8 bases at J, leaving 5 bases unmatched. The V gene's germline CDR1 is SGHDN and CDR2 FVKESK. The CDR3 is made up of 15 amino acids. The full variable domain, its missing parts supplied by reference TRBV14 and TRBJ2-1, is EAGVTQFPSHSVIEKGQTVTLRCDPISGHDNLYWYRRVMGKEIKFLLHFVKESKQDESGMPNNRFLAERTGGTYSTLKVQPAELEDSGVYFCASSQALAGAHEQFFGPGTRLTVL.

This chain connects TRBV6-5 to TRBJ2-1; 7 positions match TRBD2. Germline assignment: CDR1 MNHEY and CDR2 SVGAGI. The CDR3 is made up of 12 amino acids. V was pared by 8 bases and J by 8 bases, with 6 bases of the junction left unmatched. CDR3 sequence (DNA): TGTGCCAGCTCCCACCGGGAGGATGAGCAGTTCTTC. Amino acid sequence: CASSHREDEQFF.

The rearrangement joins TRBV11-3 to TRBJ2-2; 12 bases are shared with TRBD2. CDR1 is SGHNT, CDR2 YENEEA, per germline. CDR3 length: 18 amino acids. Trimming at V came to 6 bases and at J to 0 bases, leaving 8 bases not matched to a gene. The CDR3 nucleotides read TGTGCCAGCAGTTCAACTAGCGGGAGGAAACCGAACACCGGGGAGCTGTTTTTT. It codes for CASSSTSGRKPNTGELFF.